This passage covers 26 T cell receptor beta chains from one sample sequenced in a study of OX40 agonist ivuxolimab in advanced cancers. Using immunoSEQ multiplex PCR, the repertoire was profiled, and TCRdb retains in-frame clones only, with some absent. This table has roughly 26,000 clones, approximately 85% appearing once. The sample was CD4+ or CD8+ T cells sorted from blood, taken in a trial of the OX40 agonist ivuxolimab. These receptors came from an adult with an advanced solid tumor such as melanoma, head and neck, liver or kidney cancer.

This chain connects TRBV6-5 to TRBJ2-5; 9 nucleotides align to TRBD1. The CDR3 runs 14 residues. CDR1 is MNHEY, CDR2 SVGAGI, per germline. V trimming: 7 bases; J trimming: 4 bases; junction bases outside the gene matches: 7. The CDR3, as DNA: TGTGCCAGCACCTCTGGACAGGGGACAGAGACCCAGTACTTC. Its protein is CASTSGQGTETQYF.

V and J are TRBV6-6 and TRBJ1-6; D might be TRBD1 (6 bases). Germline V gives CDR1 MNHNY, CDR2 SVGAGI (reference sequence). V was pared by 6 bases and J by 7 bases, with 16 bases between. The CDR3 covers 15 residues. The CDR3 spells CASSGLQGRNSPLHF. The CDR3 DNA reads as TGTGCCAGCAGCGGATTACAGGGACGCAATTCACCCCTCCACTTT.

The J gene is TRBJ2-3, the V gene TRBV18; tentative D call: TRBD2 (5 bases). V was trimmed by 5 bases and J by 5 bases, leaving 11 bases between them. Germline CDR1 and CDR2: KGHSH and LQKENI. This CDR3 is built from 13 residues. DNA for the CDR3: TGTGCCAGCTCAGAGGCGACTATAGATACGCAGTATTTT. Translation gives CASSEATIDTQYF.

The chain combines TRBV6-1 with TRBJ2-7, with a weak D call TRBD1 (6 bases). Germline loops: CDR1 MNHNS, CDR2 SASEGT. The CDR3 runs 14 residues. With 7 bases removed from V and 2 bases from J, the gap between germline ends came to 15 bases. The CDR3 DNA sequence: TGTGCCAGCACTCATGACAGGTACCCCTACGAGCAGTACTTC. It codes for CASTHDRYPYEQYF.

The CDR3 DNA reads as TGTGCCAGCAGCTTGGAGACAGGGTACACAGATACGCAGTATTTT. It translates to CASSLETGYTDTQYF. This sequence joins TRBV5-4 and TRBJ2-3; 7 bases map to TRBD1. The V gene end was trimmed by 0 bases and the J gene end by 2 bases; junction bases not matched to a gene: 3. The CDR3 totals 15 residues. Germline V lookup: CDR1 SGHNT, CDR2 YYREEE (reference sequence).

The rearrangement links TRBV11-3 to TRBJ2-7; a weak D match, TRBD2 (6 bases). CDR1 SGHNT and CDR2 YENEEA come from the germline V gene. Trimming took off 5 bases at V and 4 bases at J, with 15 bases between the two ends. CDR3 length: 14 residues. The CDR3 region has the DNA TGTGCCAGCAGCCCCTTGCTGGGGGGATACGAGCAGTACTTC. Its protein is CASSPLLGGYEQYF. Filled out from reference TRBV11-3 and TRBJ2-7, the complete variable domain reads EAGVVQSPRYKIIEKKQPVAFWCNPISGHNTLYWYLQNLGQGPELLIRYENEEAVDDSQLPKDRFSAERLKGVDSTLKIQPAELGDSAVYLCASSPLLGGYEQYFGPGTRLTVT.

The count of this clone is one. V and J are TRBV27 and TRBJ1-2; D is perhaps TRBD1 (6 bases). The CDR3 sequence is 14 residues long. Germline CDR1 is MNHEY and CDR2 is SMNVEV (reference sequence). Trimming left V 7 bases short and J 4 bases short, with 16 bases between. CDR3 region: CASTDRPSIYGYTF. The CDR3 DNA reads TGTGCCAGCACTGACAGGCCCTCTATCTATGGCTACACCTTC.

A remark on this clone: This specimen includes other DNA sequences encoding the same CDR3. The chain carries TRBV27 and TRBJ2-5; D possibly corresponds to TRBD2 (5 bases). Germline V lookup: CDR1 MNHEY, CDR2 SMNVEV (reference sequence). V was clipped by 2 bases and J by 4 bases, with 11 bases between them. This CDR3 has 14 residues. CDR3 region: CASSLRLAGETQYF. CDR3 DNA: TGTGCCAGCAGTTTAAGGCTAGCAGGAGAGACCCAGTACTTC.

This clone was detected only once. This rearrangement joins TRBV5-1 to TRBJ2-7; D is perhaps TRBD1 (5 bases). V was shortened by 4 bases and J by 4 bases, with 18 bases between the two germline ends. The V gene's germline CDR1 is SGHRS and CDR2 YFSETQ. CDR3 size: 15 residues. The CDR3 reads CASSPGHMGRYEQYF. DNA of the CDR3: TGCGCCAGCAGCCCCGGACACATGGGCAGGTACGAGCAGTACTTC.

This rearrangement joins TRBV5-1 to TRBJ1-3, with TRBD1 matching over 7 bases. CDR3 length: 16 amino acids. The junction had 11 bases not matched to a gene; V was cut back by 6 bases and J by 2 bases. Germline CDR1 reads SGHRS; CDR2 reads YFSETQ. The CDR3 spells CASKPKTGPTGNTIYF. CDR3 DNA: TGCGCCAGCAAACCAAAGACAGGGCCAACTGGAAACACCATATATTTT.

The J gene is TRBJ2-7, the V gene TRBV18; D remains ambiguous. V shed 0 bases and J shed 3 bases, with 6 bases lying between them. In germline, CDR1 is KGHSH, CDR2 LQKENI. The CDR3 is 13 residues long. The CDR3: CASSPPGLYEQYF. In nucleotides, the CDR3 is TGTGCCAGCTCACCACCAGGGCTCTACGAGCAGTACTTC.

This clone was observed a handful of times. The chain couples TRBV2 to TRBJ2-7; 7 positions agree with TRBD2. CDR3 size: 13 residues. Losses at the gene ends were 0 bases for V and 11 bases for J; bases not matched to a gene: 7. Germline CDR1 and CDR2: SNHLY and FYNNEI. The CDR3 DNA sequence: TGTGCCAGCAGTGAAGCTGAGATGGCGGGGGAGTACTTC. This encodes CASSEAEMAGEYF.

The rearrangement joins TRBV5-1 to TRBJ2-3, with 8 positions matching TRBD2. Unmatched junction bases numbered 15, after V lost 0 bases and J lost 3 bases. Germline V gene lookup returns CDR1 SGHRS and CDR2 YFSETQ. CDR3 length equals 19 residues. The CDR3 here is CASSLASLAGTPSTDTQYF. CDR3 nucleotide sequence: TGCGCCAGCAGCTTGGCCTCGCTAGCGGGTACCCCATCGACAGATACGCAGTATTTT.

This clone was found once. V is TRBV6-1 and J is TRBJ2-5, with 11 bases fitting TRBD1. Germline CDR1 MNHNS, CDR2 SASEGT. CDR3 length equals 14 residues. Losses at the gene ends were 6 bases for V and 5 bases for J; bases not matched to a gene: 5. In DNA, the CDR3 is TGTGCCAGCAGCCTGGACAGGGGGCTGGAGACCCAGTACTTC. It codes for CASSLDRGLETQYF.

The chain couples TRBV6-4 to TRBJ1-2; D remains ambiguous. The CDR3 sequence is 13 residues long. Trimming removed 4 bases from V and 4 bases from J, with 10 bases in between. Germline CDR1 MRHNA, CDR2 SNTAGT. In DNA form, the CDR3 reads TGTGCCAGCAGTGTGGGGTTGGGCTATGGCTACACCTTC. Translated: CASSVGLGYGYTF.

This chain uses TRBV4-3 with TRBJ1-2; tentative D call: TRBD1 (6 bases). Trimming pared 1 base from V and 2 bases from J, leaving 14 bases between. Germline assignment: CDR1 LGHNA and CDR2 YSLEER. The CDR3 loop spans 16 amino acids. Here the CDR3 DNA reads TGCGCCAGCAGCCAAGGACGAACAGGGTTAAACTATGGCTACACCTTC. Translating gives CASSQGRTGLNYGYTF.

This clone occurred a few times. V usage is TRBV4-1 and J usage is TRBJ1-1; D is uncertain. With 2 bases removed from V and 2 bases from J, the gap between germline ends came to 21 bases. The germline V gene encodes CDR1 MGHRA and CDR2 YSYEKL. There are 18 residues in the CDR3. The CDR3 loop reads CASSQPLNSGGPNTEAFF. Here the CDR3 DNA reads TGCGCCAGCAGCCAACCATTAAACAGCGGAGGCCCTAACACTGAAGCTTTCTTT.

This clone appeared a single time. The chain recombines TRBV5-1 with TRBJ2-5; 10 nucleotides align to TRBD1. The germline gives CDR1 SGHRS, CDR2 YFSETQ. V lost 6 bases, J lost 3 bases, and 11 bases stayed unmatched. The CDR3 loop spans 16 amino acids. The CDR3 region has the DNA TGCGCCAGCATCCTAGGATCGACAGGGGGCGAAGAGACCCAGTACTTC. Translation gives CASILGSTGGEETQYF.

This clone was detected only once. The chain uses TRBV19 and TRBJ2-2; D remains ambiguous. CDR3 size: 14 residues. Germline CDR1 is LNHDA and CDR2 is SQIVND (reference sequence). Trimming cost V 5 bases and J 1 base, with 8 bases left between them. CDR3 loop: CASSGSVNTGELFF. The DNA for the CDR3 is TGTGCCAGTAGTGGCTCGGTGAACACCGGGGAGCTGTTTTTT.

This clone was found once. CDR3 residues: CASSQYNGYTF. In DNA form, the CDR3 reads TGTGCCAGCAGCCAATATAATGGCTACACCTTC. V usage is TRBV2 and J usage is TRBJ1-2; D not resolved. Trimming removed 6 bases from V and 6 bases from J, with 8 bases in between. This CDR3 region has 11 residues. Germline loops: CDR1 SNHLY, CDR2 FYNNEI.

As DNA, the CDR3 is TGCGCCAGCAGCTTGGTGACAGGGGTGGAGTACTCTGGAAACACCATATATTTT. Its protein product is CASSLVTGVEYSGNTIYF. The chain joins TRBV5-1 to TRBJ1-3; 8 nucleotides align to TRBD1. With V trimmed by 0 bases and J by 0 bases, 8 bases remained unmatched. Germline values: CDR1 SGHRS, CDR2 YFSETQ. CDR3 length: 18 residues.

This chain connects TRBV30 to TRBJ2-7; D not resolved. The CDR3 runs to 13 residues. V lost 1 base and J lost 6, with 13 bases in between. Germline CDR1 and CDR2: GTSNPN and SVGIG (reference sequence). The CDR3 DNA sequence: TGTGCCTGGAGTGATAATACCTTGGCCGAGCAGTACTTC. Protein: CAWSDNTLAEQYF.

V is TRBV7-9 and J is TRBJ2-7, with 8 bases identical to TRBD1. Germline lookup yields CDR1 SEHNR and CDR2 FQNEAQ (reference sequence). Trimming at V came to 5 bases and at J to 3 bases, leaving 9 bases not matched to a gene. This CDR3 is 15 amino acids long. DNA for the CDR3: TGTGCCAGCAGCCCCAAGGACAGGGTAGTCTACGAGCAGTACTTC. Translating it yields CASSPKDRVVYEQYF.

The chain links TRBV7-9 to TRBJ1-2, with D perhaps matching TRBD1 (5 bases). Looked up from germline, CDR1 is SEHNR and CDR2 is FQNEAQ (reference sequence). The length of the CDR3 is 13 residues. Between the trimmed V and J ends, which lost 5 bases and 6 bases, there was a span of 13 bases. In DNA form, the CDR3 reads TGTGCCAGCAGCCGAGGCAGGGATAATGGCTACACCTTC. It yields the protein CASSRGRDNGYTF.

CDR3 sequence reads: CASSKNSGNTIYF. The CDR3 nucleotides are TGTGCCAGCAGCAAGAACTCTGGAAACACCATATATTTT. The J gene is TRBJ1-3, the V gene TRBV11-3; no definite D call. CDR3 size: 13 residues. The V and J ends lost 5 bases and 0 bases respectively, with 5 bases between them. CDR1 is SGHNT and CDR2 is YENEEA in the germline V gene. Full variable domain (remainder filled in from reference TRBV11-3 and TRBJ1-3): EAGVVQSPRYKIIEKKQPVAFWCNPISGHNTLYWYLQNLGQGPELLIRYENEEAVDDSQLPKDRFSAERLKGVDSTLKIQPAELGDSAVYLCASSKNSGNTIYFGEGSWLTVV.

The gene calls are TRBV6-5 and TRBJ2-7; 7 bases line up with TRBD2. Germline V CDR1 and CDR2: MNHEY, SVGAGI. CDR3 size: 15 residues. Trimming removed 0 bases from V and 0 bases from J; junction bases left unmatched: 2. In DNA, the CDR3 is TGTGCCAGCAGTTACTCGGGCGGGAGCTCCTACGAGCAGTACTTC. It yields the protein CASSYSGGSSYEQYF.